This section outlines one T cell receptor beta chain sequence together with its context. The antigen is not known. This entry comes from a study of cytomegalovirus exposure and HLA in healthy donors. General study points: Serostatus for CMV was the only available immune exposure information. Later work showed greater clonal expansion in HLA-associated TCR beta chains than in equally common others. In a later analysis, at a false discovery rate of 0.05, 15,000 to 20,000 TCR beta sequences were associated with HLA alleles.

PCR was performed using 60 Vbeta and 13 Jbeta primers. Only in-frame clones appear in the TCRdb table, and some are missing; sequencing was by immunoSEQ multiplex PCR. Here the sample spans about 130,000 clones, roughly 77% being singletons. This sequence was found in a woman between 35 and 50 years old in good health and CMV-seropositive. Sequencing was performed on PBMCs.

In DNA form, the CDR3 reads TGCAGCGTTGTGGCTAGCTCCTACGAGCAGTACTTC. This encodes CSVVASSYEQYF. The chain uses TRBV29-1 and TRBJ2-7; D gene ambiguous. CDR1 is SQVTM, CDR2 ANQGSEA, per germline. V was pared by 4 bases and J by 0 bases, with 7 bases between. The CDR3 has 12 residues.